One and the same sample provided the 6 T cell receptor beta chains below, sequenced in a study of cytotoxic CD8 clonotypes in ibrutinib-treated CLL. Sequencing used immunoSEQ multiplex PCR; TCRdb keeps in-frame clones, though not all of them. The top ten hold 2% to 2.5% of the sample, which has about 130,000 clones, roughly 88% seen once. Sequences were derived from PBMCs, sampled after 24 months of ibrutinib treatment. The receptors stem from a human donor with chronic lymphocytic leukemia.

The genes are TRBV10-1 and TRBJ2-4, with 13 bases aligning to TRBD2. With 3 bases clipped from V and 6 bases from J, the junction kept 11 bases outside the gene matches. The CDR3 is made up of 18 amino acids. Germline V gene lookup returns CDR1 WNHNN and CDR2 SYGVQD (reference sequence). Here the CDR3 reads CASSDRTSGRLGTNIQYF. The CDR3, as DNA: TGCGCCAGCAGTGATAGGACTAGCGGGAGATTGGGGACAAACATTCAGTACTTC.

This chain joins TRBV7-9 and TRBJ2-7; D gene unclear. The CDR3 consists of 14 residues. Germline V lookup: CDR1 SEHNR, CDR2 FQNEAQ (reference sequence). V was shortened by 1 base and J by 2 bases, with 9 bases between the two germline ends. DNA for the CDR3: TGTGCCAGCAGCTTAGGGCTGGGCCCCTACGAGCAGTACTTC. Translation gives CASSLGLGPYEQYF.

This clone appeared a single time. This chain uses TRBV28 with TRBJ1-3; D might be TRBD1 (6 bases). Germline values: CDR1 MDHEN, CDR2 SYDVKM. V lost 6 bases to trimming and J lost 1 base, with 10 bases between them. This CDR3 is built from 14 residues. The CDR3 region is CASRRQVSGNTIYF. CDR3 DNA: TGTGCCAGCAGAAGACAGGTGTCTGGAAACACCATATATTTT.

This clone was detected a few times. This chain connects TRBV28 to TRBJ2-7; D perhaps matches TRBD1 (6 bases). The CDR3 is 14 amino acids. V lost 6 bases, J lost 1 base, and 13 bases lay in between. Germline CDR1 and CDR2: MDHEN and SYDVKM. CDR3 sequence (DNA): TGTGCCAGCAGCCTGGATAGGGGGTCCTACGAGCAGTACTTC. This encodes CASSLDRGSYEQYF.

The V and J genes are TRBV7-3 and TRBJ2-3, with 12 nucleotides matching TRBD2. CDR1 is SGHTA and CDR2 is FQGTGA in the germline V gene. CDR3 length: 14 amino acids. The V and J ends lost 5 bases and 5 bases, in that order; junction bases with no gene match: 2. The CDR3 reads CASSRTSGEDTQYF. In DNA form, the CDR3 reads TGTGCCAGCAGCCGGACTAGCGGGGAAGATACGCAGTATTTT.

The chain links TRBV19 to TRBJ2-5; tentative D call: TRBD2 (5 bases). The V and J ends lost 3 bases and 2 bases respectively, with 10 bases between them. Germline CDR1 and CDR2: LNHDA and SQIVND (reference sequence). The CDR3 is 14 amino acids. The CDR3 loop reads CASSIWGEQETQYF. The CDR3 DNA sequence: TGTGCCAGTAGTATTTGGGGAGAGCAAGAGACCCAGTACTTC.